This T cell receptor beta chain emerged from a study of blood T cell repertoires in COVID-19. Study in general: PBMCs, B-cell-depleted T cells, or T cells were the source of the cDNA or gDNA that made up the material.

The sample holds one count of this clone. Profiling relied on immunoSEQ multiplex PCR, and the TCRdb table lists in-frame clones only, not all of them. This sample has under 65,000 clones; around 80% occur once, and the top ten carry 5.6%. With 3 bases removed from V and 5 bases from J, the gap between germline ends came to 14 bases. Germline assignment: CDR1 KGHSH and CDR2 LQKENI. This CDR3 has 14 amino acids. The material sequenced was peripheral blood. The J gene is TRBJ2-7, the V gene TRBV18; perhaps TRBD1 as D (6 bases). The TCR comes from a woman aged 55-69 years with acute or convalescent COVID-19. DNA for the CDR3: TGTGCCAGCTCACCGGTCGCCAGGGGCCACGAGCAGTACTTC. Translating it yields CASSPVARGHEQYF.